This TCR beta chain was recovered during a study of technical replicates of blood from several donors. CDR3 length: 16 residues. The germline V gene encodes CDR1 MNHEY and CDR2 SMNVEV (reference sequence). V shed 2 bases, J shed 8 bases, and the junction held 7 bases outside the gene matches. Only in-frame clones appear in the TCRdb table, and some are missing; sequencing was by immunoSEQ multiplex PCR. The sample records tens of thousands of clones, almost 97% being singletons. V and J are TRBV27 and TRBJ2-1; TRBD2 aligns across 12 bases. What was sequenced was T cells isolated from PBMCs. The source is a human donor in good health. In nucleotides, the CDR3 is TGTGCCAGCAGTTTAACCCCTAGCGGGAGGGCCGATGAGCAGTTCTTC. Protein product: CASSLTPSGRADEQFF.